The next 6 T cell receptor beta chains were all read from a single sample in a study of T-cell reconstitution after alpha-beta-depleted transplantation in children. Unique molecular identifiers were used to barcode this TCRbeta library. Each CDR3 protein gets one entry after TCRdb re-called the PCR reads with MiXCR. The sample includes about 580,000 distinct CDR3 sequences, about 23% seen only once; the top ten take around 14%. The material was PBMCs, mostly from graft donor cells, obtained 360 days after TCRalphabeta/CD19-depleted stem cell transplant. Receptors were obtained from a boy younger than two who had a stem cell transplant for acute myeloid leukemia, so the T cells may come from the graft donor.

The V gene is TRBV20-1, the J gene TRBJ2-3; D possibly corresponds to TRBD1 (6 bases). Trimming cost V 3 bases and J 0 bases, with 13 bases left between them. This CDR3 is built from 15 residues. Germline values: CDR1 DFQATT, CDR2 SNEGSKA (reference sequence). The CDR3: CSARGHLASTDTQYF. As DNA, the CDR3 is TGCAGTGCTAGGGGACACCTAGCTAGCACAGATACGCAGTATTTT.

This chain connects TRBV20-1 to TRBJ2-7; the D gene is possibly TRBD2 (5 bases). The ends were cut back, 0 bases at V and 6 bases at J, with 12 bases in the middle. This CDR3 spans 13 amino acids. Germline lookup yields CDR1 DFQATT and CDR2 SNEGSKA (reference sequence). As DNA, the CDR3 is TGCAGTGCTAGAGATCCGGAGGAGCCCGAGCAGTACTTC. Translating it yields CSARDPEEPEQYF.

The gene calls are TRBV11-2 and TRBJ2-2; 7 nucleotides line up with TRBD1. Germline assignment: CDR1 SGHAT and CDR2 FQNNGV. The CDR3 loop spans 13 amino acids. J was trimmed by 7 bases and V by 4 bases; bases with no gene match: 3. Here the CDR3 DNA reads TGTGCCAGCAGCTCCACAGGGGTCGGGGAGCTGTTTTTT. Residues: CASSSTGVGELFF.

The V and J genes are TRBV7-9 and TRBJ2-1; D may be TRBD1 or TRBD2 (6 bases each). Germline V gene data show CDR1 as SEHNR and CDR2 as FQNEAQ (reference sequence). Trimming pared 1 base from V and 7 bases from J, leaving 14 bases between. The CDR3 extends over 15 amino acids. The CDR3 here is CASSLEGGRANEQFF. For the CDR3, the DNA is TGTGCCAGCAGCTTAGAGGGGGGACGGGCAAATGAGCAGTTCTTC.

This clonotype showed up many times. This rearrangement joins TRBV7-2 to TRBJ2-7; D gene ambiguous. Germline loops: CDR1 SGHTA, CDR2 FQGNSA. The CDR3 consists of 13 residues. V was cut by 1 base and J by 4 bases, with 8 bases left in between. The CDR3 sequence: CASSLVAPYEQYV. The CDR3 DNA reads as TGTGCCAGCAGCTTAGTTGCCCCTTACGAGCAGTACGTC.

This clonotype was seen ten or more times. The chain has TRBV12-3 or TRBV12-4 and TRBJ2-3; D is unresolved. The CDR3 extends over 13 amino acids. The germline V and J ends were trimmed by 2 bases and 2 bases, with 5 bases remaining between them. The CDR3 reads CASSLPDTDTQYF. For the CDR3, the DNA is TGTGCCAGCAGTTTACCGGACACAGATACGCAGTATTTT.